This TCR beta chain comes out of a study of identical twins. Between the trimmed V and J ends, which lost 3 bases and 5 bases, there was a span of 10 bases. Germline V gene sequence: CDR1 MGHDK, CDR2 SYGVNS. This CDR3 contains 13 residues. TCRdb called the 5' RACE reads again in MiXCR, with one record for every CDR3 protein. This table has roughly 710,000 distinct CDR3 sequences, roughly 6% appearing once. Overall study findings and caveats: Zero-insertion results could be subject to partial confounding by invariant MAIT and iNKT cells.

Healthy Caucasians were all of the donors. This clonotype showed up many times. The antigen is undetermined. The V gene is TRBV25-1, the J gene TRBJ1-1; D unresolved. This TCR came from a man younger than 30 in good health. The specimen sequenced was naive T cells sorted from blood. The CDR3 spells CASSDTTWTEAFF. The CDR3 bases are TGTGCCAGCAGTGATACTACTTGGACTGAAGCTTTCTTT.